This T cell receptor (beta chain) was identified in a study of T cells in Graves' hyperthyroidism and ophthalmopathy. Across the whole study: Before any treatment, at initial diagnosis, peripheral blood was collected.

The CDR3 is 13 amino acids. CDR1 and CDR2 (germline): ENHRY, SYGVKD. The trim removed 8 bases at V and 1 base at J, leaving 3 bases unmatched. For the diagnoses, clinical symptoms, serum thyroxine and TRAb, thyroid ultrasound and orbital computed tomography were used. Each 10 ml fresh peripheral blood draw supplied the PBMCs. Regions amplified from RNA transcripts were the TCR beta CDR3 regions. The HTBI primer set drove a first-round RT-PCR of the TCR CDR3. TCRdb called the multiplex PCR reads again in MiXCR, with one record for every CDR3 protein. The table includes around 530,000 distinct CDR3 sequences, roughly 18% detected once.

The sequence came from a woman between 18 and 30 years old with Graves' ophthalmopathy. Sequenced: blood. This chain uses TRBV10-3 with TRBJ2-3, with 7 bases lining up with TRBD2. In DNA form, the CDR3 reads TGTGCCATCTGGGCGGGAGGCACAGATACGCAGTATTTT. Amino acids: CAIWAGGTDTQYF.